This TCR beta chain was sequenced in a study of blood T cell repertoires in COVID-19. Germline assignment: CDR1 GTSNPN and CDR2 SVGIG (reference sequence). V lost 3 bases to trimming and J lost 6 bases, with 13 bases between them. The CDR3 has 13 amino acids. Profiled with immunoSEQ multiplex PCR; TCRdb holds only in-frame clones, not every one. The sample has 200,000 to 250,000 clones, approximately 83% seen once. This clone was detected once. The sequence was collected from a woman in her twenties or thirties who had recovered from COVID-19. Sequences were obtained from peripheral blood. The chain has TRBV30 and TRBJ2-3; no firm D call. CDR3 in amino acids: CAWSSDSPDTQYF. The CDR3 bases are TGTGCCTGGAGCTCTGATAGCCCGGATACGCAGTATTTT. Together with reference TRBV30 and TRBJ2-3, the CDR3 gives the full variable domain: SQTIHQWPATLVQPVGSPLSLECTVEGTSNPNLYWYRQAAGRGLQLLFYSVGIGQISSEVPQNLSASRPQDRQFILSSKKLLLSDSGFYLCAWSSDSPDTQYFGPGTRLTVL.